Listed below are T cell receptor beta chains from one sample, sequenced in a study of blood T cell repertoires in COVID-19. Only in-frame clones appear in the TCRdb table, and some are missing; sequencing was by immunoSEQ multiplex PCR. This table holds some 250,000 clones, around 90% found once. Material for sequencing was peripheral blood. These receptors were collected from a woman under 40 with acute or convalescent COVID-19. Each CDR3 is given with its conserved first and last residue. A D gene is named only where the DNA matches it firmly. Only some rows state a clone size, as once, few, many or a class for expanded clones.

cdr3_aa cdr3_nt v_call d_call j_call clone_size
CAWSLQGNTEAFF TGTGCCTGGAGTCTGCAGGGCAACACTGAAGCTTTCTTT TRBV30 - TRBJ1-1 -
CASSWTGAGELFF TGTGCCAGCAGCTGGACAGGGGCCGGGGAGCTGTTTTTT TRBV7-9 TRBD1 TRBJ2-2 once
CASSPGTGNEQFF TGTGCCAGCAGCCCAGGGACAGGCAATGAGCAGTTCTTC TRBV11-2 TRBD1 TRBJ2-1 -
CASSTGQNTGELFF TGTGCCAGCAGTACAGGACAAAACACCGGGGAGCTGTTTTTT TRBV6-2/TRBV6-3 - TRBJ2-2 -
CASSSHRVKQFF TGTGCCAGCAGCTCTCACAGGGTCAAGCAGTTCTTC TRBV12-3/TRBV12-4 - TRBJ2-1 once
CAWRSIDSYEQYF TGTGCCTGGAGGTCGATAGACTCCTACGAGCAGTACTTC TRBV30 - TRBJ2-7 few
CASSPRRGNEQFF TGTGCTAGCAGCCCCCGCCGGGGCAATGAGCAGTTCTTC TRBV7-7 - TRBJ2-1 -
CASTGRRYQPQHF TGTGCCAGCACGGGGAGGCGGTATCAGCCCCAGCATTTT TRBV12-3/TRBV12-4 - TRBJ1-5 -
CASSYSGLARISYNEQFF TGTGCCAGCAGTTACTCGGGACTAGCGCGAATCTCCTACAATGAGCAGTTCTTC TRBV6-2/TRBV6-3 TRBD2 TRBJ2-1 -
CASSVGGSTEAFF TGTGCCAGCAGCGTAGGGGGCAGCACTGAAGCTTTCTTT TRBV9 - TRBJ1-1 -
CAISVSAGTDTQYF TGTGCCATCAGTGTTTCGGCGGGCACAGATACGCAGTATTTT TRBV10-3 - TRBJ2-3 once
CASSADRGYEQYF TGTGCCAGTAGCGCCGACAGGGGGTACGAGCAGTACTTC TRBV19 TRBD1 TRBJ2-7 -
CASSPRQGAHYGYTF TGTGCCAGCAGCCCCAGACAGGGTGCCCACTATGGCTACACCTTC TRBV9 TRBD1 TRBJ1-2 -
CASSFQGLNTEAFF TGTGCCAGCAGCTTTCAGGGCCTGAACACTGAAGCTTTCTTT TRBV5-4 - TRBJ1-1 -
CASSLFSTGSNQPQHF TGTGCCAGCAGCTTATTCTCAACGGGGAGCAATCAGCCCCAGCATTTT TRBV7-8 - TRBJ1-5 once
CASSLFGNTGELFF TGTGCCAGCAGCTTATTCGGGAACACCGGGGAGCTGTTTTTT TRBV7-9 - TRBJ2-2 -
CATSDTDRDSGYTF TGTGCCACCAGTGATACAGACAGGGACTCTGGCTACACCTTC TRBV24-1 TRBD1 TRBJ1-2 -
CASTQGNRFNYGYTF TGTGCCAGCACCCAGGGAAATAGGTTCAACTATGGCTACACCTTC TRBV2 - TRBJ1-2 -
CASRNRGPYYEQYF TGTGCCAGCAGAAATAGGGGCCCGTACTACGAGCAGTACTTC TRBV27 - TRBJ2-7 -
CASSQHPGGEAFF TGTGCCAGCAGCCAACACCCGGGGGGTGAAGCTTTCTTT TRBV14 - TRBJ1-1 -
CASSSGLAPNYEQYF TGTGCCAGCAGCTCGGGTCTAGCGCCCAACTACGAGCAGTACTTC TRBV5-5 - TRBJ2-7 -
CASGLVRDTGEQYF TGTGCTAGTGGTTTGGTCAGGGACACCGGCGAGCAGTACTTC TRBV12-5 - TRBJ2-7 -
CASSSGTSGIGDLGQYF TGTGCCAGCAGCTCCGGGACTAGCGGGATCGGGGACTTGGGGCAGTACTTC TRBV7-2 TRBD2 TRBJ2-7 -
CASISRGLGNTIYF TGTGCCAGTATCTCCAGGGGGTTAGGAAACACCATATATTTT TRBV19 TRBD1 TRBJ1-3 -
CASSRPSLGSEAFF TGTGCCAGCAGCCGACCCTCCCTCGGGTCTGAAGCTTTCTTT TRBV5-4 - TRBJ1-1 few
CASSAARGEQYF TGTGCCAGTAGCGCTGCCCGGGGCGAGCAGTACTTC TRBV19 - TRBJ2-7 -
CASSLGPGLKETQYF TGTGCCAGCAGCTTAGGCCCAGGGTTAAAAGAGACCCAGTACTTC TRBV7-6 - TRBJ2-5 once
CAWNDQGNYGYTF TGTGCCTGGAACGATCAGGGTAACTATGGCTACACCTTC TRBV30 - TRBJ1-2 once
CASSGPDRRGSYEQYF TGTGCCAGCAGCGGACCCGACAGGCGCGGTTCCTACGAGCAGTACTTC TRBV9 - TRBJ2-7 -
CASGLAFRRDTQYF TGCGCCAGCGGACTAGCGTTCCGAAGGGATACGCAGTATTTT TRBV5-1 TRBD2 TRBJ2-3 -
CASPGLHSGNTIYF TGTGCCAGCCCAGGATTACACTCTGGAAACACCATATATTTT TRBV6-5 - TRBJ1-3 few
CASSFTSGRRETQYF TGTGCCAGCAGCTTTACTAGCGGGAGAAGGGAGACCCAGTACTTC TRBV11-2 TRBD2 TRBJ2-5 -
CASSSTLADTDTQYF TGTGCTAGCAGCTCCACTCTAGCGGACACAGATACGCAGTATTTT TRBV7-7 TRBD2 TRBJ2-3 -
CASSYAGLAGATYNEQFF TGTGCCAGCAGTTACGCGGGACTAGCGGGGGCTACCTACAATGAGCAGTTCTTC TRBV6-2/TRBV6-3 TRBD2 TRBJ2-1 few
CASSFGGPNGELFF TGTGCCAGCAGCTTCGGGGGGCCGAACGGGGAGCTGTTTTTT TRBV5-4 - TRBJ2-2 once
CASSPGTGFGTEAFF TGCGCCAGCAGCCCTGGGACAGGGTTCGGAACTGAAGCTTTCTTT TRBV5-1 TRBD1 TRBJ1-1 -